This T cell receptor beta chain is drawn from a study of T cell clonotyping in hematopoietic cell transplantation. Regarding time point: recipient sample about 28 days before transplant, after cytoreduction. Per germline, CDR1 MNHEY and CDR2 SMNVEV (reference sequence). This CDR3 has 14 residues. V lost 10 bases and J 3 bases, leaving 18 bases between the germline ends. Produced via immunoSEQ multiplex PCR; TCRdb's table is partial and in-frame only. The profile shows tens of thousands of clones, approximately 95% of them singletons. The sequenced sample was peripheral blood mononuclear cells, obtained before stem cell transplant. The chain has TRBV27 and TRBJ1-2; tentatively, D is TRBD1 (5 bases). The receptor comes from a woman aged 50 to 65 with acute myeloid leukemia. Some clones in this sample may be carry-over from other donors' samples. CDR3 sequence: CATSPYGAHYGYTF. CDR3 coding DNA: TGTGCCACCTCTCCCTATGGGGCCCACTATGGCTACACCTTC.